These 26 T cell receptor beta chains share one sample of origin, sequenced in a study of blood T cells in healthy people across ages. The use of a sample-barcoded 5' primer and a J-beta primer mix characterized a second PCR of roughly 6 to 11 cycles. MiXCR, applied by TCRdb to the 5' RACE reads, yields one record per CDR3 protein. Of approximately 850,000 distinct CDR3 sequences listed, around 43% are singletons. The sample was blood. All receptors come from a man in his sixties in good health.

In its sample, this clonotype was seen a few times. CDR3 sequence: CASSAAPNYGYTF. In nucleotides, the CDR3 is TGTGCCAGCAGTGCAGCCCCTAACTATGGCTACACCTTC. This chain uses TRBV25-1 with TRBJ1-2; D gene ambiguous. Germline V gives CDR1 MGHDK, CDR2 SYGVNS. The CDR3 is made up of 13 amino acids. V lost 4 bases to trimming and J lost 0 bases, with 6 bases between them.

The chain has TRBV3-1 and TRBJ2-7; a possible D gene is TRBD1 (6 bases). From germline, CDR1 is LGHDT and CDR2 YNNKEL (reference sequence). The V gene lost 4 bases and the J gene lost 5 bases, with 21 bases spanning the gap. The CDR3 has 16 residues. CDR3: CASSLVGGNPGDEQYF. Written as DNA, the CDR3 is TGTGCCAGCAGCCTCGTAGGGGGAAATCCTGGGGACGAGCAGTACTTC.

This chain uses TRBV5-5 with TRBJ2-7; TRBD1 might be the D (6 bases). The CDR3 has 14 residues. The ends were cut back, 3 bases at V and 2 bases at J, with 12 bases in the middle. Germline lookup yields CDR1 SGHKS and CDR2 YYEKEE (reference sequence). DNA of the CDR3: TGTGCCAGCAGCTACAGGGATCTTCCCTACGAGCAGTACTTC. Encoded protein: CASSYRDLPYEQYF.

This clonotype was observed a handful of times. The chain carries TRBV3-1 and TRBJ1-2; 8 bases match TRBD1. The trim removed 4 bases at V and 0 bases at J, leaving 13 bases unmatched. Germline V gives CDR1 LGHDT, CDR2 YNNKEL (reference sequence). The length of the CDR3 is 18 residues. The CDR3 is CASSRGYRTGTSNYGYTF. In DNA, the CDR3 is TGTGCCAGCAGCCGCGGATACAGGACAGGGACGTCTAACTATGGCTACACCTTC.

The chain joins TRBV27 to TRBJ2-7, with D possibly being TRBD1 (8 bases). The CDR3 is made up of 17 amino acids. Germline V gene lookup returns CDR1 MNHEY and CDR2 SMNVEV (reference sequence). Trimming cost V 4 bases and J 2 bases, with 21 bases left between them. Written as DNA, the CDR3 is TGTGCCAGCAGTTCCCCGTTGGGAGGGACAGGCACCTACGAGCAGTACTTC. Residues: CASSSPLGGTGTYEQYF.

The chain links TRBV7-2 to TRBJ2-3, with D possibly being TRBD1 (5 bases). Germline-derived CDR1 and CDR2 are SGHTA and FQGNSA. Trimming took off 4 bases at V and 3 bases at J, with 17 bases between the two ends. This CDR3 spans 16 amino acids. The CDR3 sequence: CASSSRRAPGTDTQYF. In DNA form, the CDR3 reads TGTGCCAGCAGCTCCAGACGGGCACCAGGGACAGATACGCAGTATTTT. The full variable domain, completed using reference TRBV7-2 and TRBJ2-3, is GAGVSQSPSNKVTEKGKDVELRCDPISGHTALYWYRQSLGQGLEFLIYFQGNSAPDKSGLPSDRFSAERTGGSVSTLTIQRTQQEDSAVYLCASSSRRAPGTDTQYFGPGTRLTVL.

The genes are TRBV6-5 and TRBJ1-1; D unclear. The CDR3 covers 16 residues. Germline-derived CDR1 and CDR2 are MNHEY and SVGAGI. Trimming removed 6 bases at V and 1 base at J, with 18 bases between. The CDR3: CASRTPGYSKNTEAFF. DNA of the CDR3: TGTGCCAGCAGGACTCCCGGGTACTCCAAGAACACTGAAGCTTTCTTT.

This clonotype came up a few times. CDR3 region: CASQLASYNEQYF. The CDR3 bases are TGTGCCAGCCAACTAGCCTCCTACAATGAGCAGTACTTC. The rearrangement uses TRBV2 and TRBJ2-1; D is possibly TRBD2 (6 bases). The DNA end is a closer match to TRBJ2-7, so the J assignment may be wrong. The V gene's germline CDR1 is SNHLY and CDR2 FYNNEI. The CDR3 extends over 13 amino acids.

The chain employs TRBV28 and TRBJ2-5; a possible D gene is TRBD1 (6 bases). The J call is doubtful: the DNA matches TRBJ2-7 better. This CDR3 comprises 14 residues. From germline, CDR1 is MDHEN and CDR2 SYDVKM. The DNA of the CDR3 is TGTGCCAGCAGAAACTCAGGGGAAAATAACGAGCAGTACTTC. Translated, it gives CASRNSGENNEQYF.

The V and J genes are TRBV20-1 and TRBJ2-7; 7 nucleotides line up with TRBD1. Germline CDR1 reads DFQATT; CDR2 reads SNEGSKA (reference sequence). The CDR3 spans 14 residues. Trimming took 2 bases from V and 7 from J; bases not matched to a gene: 11. CDR3 coding DNA: TGCAGTGCTAGAAAACCCCCGACAGGGTGGGAGCAGTACTTC. Its translation: CSARKPPTGWEQYF.

The J gene is TRBJ1-1, the V gene TRBV6-5; TRBD1 matches at 7 bases. With V trimmed by 6 bases and J by 9 bases, 7 bases remained unmatched. Per the germline V gene, CDR1 is MNHEY and CDR2 is SVGAGI. The CDR3 sequence is 12 residues long. The CDR3 DNA follows: TGTGCCAGCAGGGACGACAGGGCCAAAGCTTTCTTT. Its protein is CASRDDRAKAFF.

This chain joins TRBV6-1 and TRBJ1-3; D may be TRBD1 (5 bases). With 9 bases removed from V and 0 bases from J, the gap between germline ends came to 15 bases. Germline values: CDR1 MNHNS, CDR2 SASEGT. The CDR3 runs to 15 residues. DNA for the CDR3: TGTGCCAGTACATCGACAGCGATCTCTGGAAACACCATATATTTT. This encodes CASTSTAISGNTIYF.

V usage is TRBV27 and J usage is TRBJ2-2; 8 nucleotides line up with TRBD1. The V gene end was trimmed by 7 bases and the J gene end by 4 bases; junction bases not matched to a gene: 14. Germline V gene sequence: CDR1 MNHEY, CDR2 SMNVEV (reference sequence). The CDR3 extends over 17 amino acids. For the CDR3, the DNA is TGTGCCAGCAAGCCCCAACAGGGGGGTCGTGGCACCGGGGAGCTGTTTTTT. Its translation is CASKPQQGGRGTGELFF.

CDR3 region: CSTQGPTSAVEQFF. CDR3 DNA sequence: TGCAGCACCCAGGGACCGACCAGCGCCGTCGAGCAGTTCTTC. The chain is built from TRBV29-1 and TRBJ2-1, with D perhaps assigned TRBD1 or TRBD2 (5 bases each). Trimming took 8 bases from V and 10 from J, leaving 24 bases between them. This CDR3 has 14 amino acids. Germline V gene data show CDR1 as SQVTM and CDR2 as ANQGSEA.

The V and J genes are TRBV6-2 or TRBV6-3 and TRBJ1-5, with 9 bases lining up with TRBD1. Germline V gene data show CDR1 as MNHEY and CDR2 as SVGEGT. V trimming: 9 bases; J trimming: 4 bases; junction bases outside the gene matches: 7. CDR3 size: 14 residues. The CDR3: CASEWTGANQPQHF. In nucleotides, the CDR3 is TGTGCCAGTGAGTGGACAGGGGCAAATCAGCCCCAGCATTTT.

This chain joins TRBV29-1 and TRBJ2-5; no clear D gene. V was trimmed by 0 bases and J by 2 bases, leaving 4 bases between them. Germline V lookup: CDR1 SQVTM, CDR2 ANQGSEA. The CDR3 consists of 12 residues. CDR3 nucleotide sequence: TGCAGCGTTGAAGAGGGGCAAGAGACCCAGTACTTC. Amino acids: CSVEEGQETQYF.

The genes are TRBV4-1 and TRBJ2-1, with 11 bases matching TRBD2. V shed 2 bases, J shed 8 bases, and the junction held 8 bases outside the gene matches. There are 16 residues in the CDR3. Germline CDR1 reads MGHRA; CDR2 reads YSYEKL. The CDR3 reads CASSQRLAGQRDEQFF. In nucleotides, the CDR3 is TGCGCCAGCAGCCAACGACTAGCGGGGCAAAGGGATGAGCAGTTCTTC.

Only a few counts were recorded for this clonotype. The rearrangement joins TRBV7-2 to TRBJ1-4; D not certain. The CDR3 extends over 13 amino acids. The germline V gene has CDR1 SGHTA and CDR2 FQGNSA. V dropped 3 bases and J dropped 5 bases, with 7 bases sitting between them. In DNA form, the CDR3 reads TGTGCCAGCAGCTTGTCTGTAAATGAAAAACTGTTTTTT. Encoded protein: CASSLSVNEKLFF.

This clonotype was seen a handful of times. The J gene is TRBJ2-3, the V gene TRBV7-2; D is ambiguous. Trimming removed 4 bases at V and 0 bases at J, with 11 bases between. From germline, CDR1 is SGHTA and CDR2 FQGNSA. This CDR3 is 15 amino acids long. The DNA for the CDR3 is TGTGCCAGCAGCTCTCAACTACGGAGCACAGATACGCAGTATTTT. Its protein product is CASSSQLRSTDTQYF.

The chain has TRBV6-2 or TRBV6-3 and TRBJ2-1, with a tentative D call TRBD2 (6 bases). Germline V gene data show CDR1 as MNHEY and CDR2 as SVGEGT. The CDR3 totals 17 residues. Trimming pared 5 bases from V and 0 bases from J, leaving 17 bases between. This CDR3 is CASSPDTGTRSYNEQFF. In DNA form, the CDR3 reads TGTGCCAGCAGTCCTGATACCGGGACTCGCTCCTACAATGAGCAGTTCTTC.

This clonotype occurred a few times. The chain uses TRBV4-3 and TRBJ1-1; TRBD1 is a possible D gene (5 bases). This CDR3 region has 16 residues. CDR1 and CDR2 (germline): LGHNA, YSLEER. V was clipped by 0 bases and J by 1 base, with 12 bases between them. CDR3 DNA sequence: TGCGCCAGCAGCCAAGATCGCGGGGGAGCGAACACTGAAGCTTTCTTT. This translates into CASSQDRGGANTEAFF.

On this clonotype itself: An end of the junction differs from the germline gene, which may be a read error. The rearrangement joins TRBV11-2 to TRBJ2-1; 8 bases map to TRBD2. The V gene's germline CDR1 is SGHAT and CDR2 FQNNGV. CDR3 length: 16 amino acids. For the CDR3, the DNA is TGTCCCAGCAGCTTAAGCCGGGGGGGCCCGTACAATGAGCAGTTCTTC. Its protein product is CPSSLSRGGPYNEQFF. Full variable domain (rest looked up from reference TRBV11-2 and TRBJ2-1): EAGVAQSPRYKIIEKRQSVAFWCNPISGHATLYWYQQILGQGPKLLIQFQNNGVVDDSQLPKDRFSAERLKGVDSTLKIQPAKLEDSAVYLCPSSLSRGGPYNEQFFGPGTRLTVL.

The J gene is TRBJ1-2, the V gene TRBV5-8; 7 bases agree with TRBD1. CDR1 SGHTS and CDR2 YDEGEE come from the germline V gene. V was clipped by 6 bases and J by 0 bases; unmatched bases: 8. The CDR3 is made up of 15 amino acids. The chain's CDR3 is CASTPWGTANYGYTF. DNA for the CDR3: TGTGCCAGCACCCCTTGGGGGACAGCTAACTATGGCTACACCTTC.

Only a few counts were recorded for this clonotype. The chain combines TRBV4-3 with TRBJ2-7; D remains unclear. The germline V and J ends were trimmed by 1 base and 3 bases, with 7 bases remaining between them. Germline CDR1 and CDR2: LGHNA and YSLEER. CDR3 length equals 13 residues. The CDR3 region has the DNA TGCGCCAGCAGCCAAGGTGTGGACTACGAGCAGTACTTC. It codes for CASSQGVDYEQYF.

This chain joins TRBV7-2 and TRBJ2-7; 10 bases are a match to TRBD2. The J call may be faulty, since TRBJ2-5 better matches the DNA end. The CDR3 spans 15 residues. Germline V CDR1 and CDR2: SGHTA, FQGNSA. The CDR3 loop reads CASSPELAGQETQYF. As DNA, the CDR3 is TGTGCCAGCAGCCCAGAACTAGCGGGACAAGAGACCCAGTACTTC.

V usage is TRBV9 and J usage is TRBJ1-6, with a tentative D call TRBD1 (6 bases). Germline values: CDR1 SGDLS, CDR2 YYNGEE. The CDR3 length is 14 residues. Deletions cut 1 base from V and 9 bases from J, with 11 bases between. The CDR3 is CASSVYREGSPLHF. The DNA of the CDR3 is TGTGCCAGCAGCGTATACAGGGAAGGTTCACCCCTCCACTTT. The full variable domain, its missing parts supplied by reference TRBV9 and TRBJ1-6, is DSGVTQTPKHLITATGQRVTLRCSPRSGDLSVYWYQQSLDQGLQFLIQYYNGEERAKGNILERFSAQQFPDLHSELNLSSLELGDSALYFCASSVYREGSPLHFGNGTRLTVT.